A single sample gave rise to the 10 T cell receptor beta chains below, sequenced in a study of STAT5B mutations in CD4+ large granular lymphocyte leukemia. Only in-frame clones appear in the TCRdb table, and some are missing; sequencing was by immunoSEQ multiplex PCR. The sample consists of around 38,000 clones, roughly 87% of them appearing once. The sample was CD4+ T cells from blood buffy coats. These receptor sequences come from a human donor in good health.

The CDR3 bases are TGTGCCAGCAGCTTAGGCGGGAGGAGCACAGATACGCAGTATTTT. This gives the protein CASSLGGRSTDTQYF. The V gene is TRBV7-2, the J gene TRBJ2-3; 8 bases line up with TRBD2. The CDR3 totals 15 residues. J was trimmed by 0 bases and V by 1 base; bases with no gene match: 0. Germline V CDR1 and CDR2: SGHTA, FQGNSA.

The J gene is TRBJ1-3, the V gene TRBV7-3; a possible D gene is TRBD1 (5 bases). The CDR3 has 14 amino acids. Per germline, CDR1 SGHTA and CDR2 FQGTGA. Trimming removed 5 bases from V and 7 bases from J, with 15 bases in between. CDR3 in amino acids: CASSPRSSGNTIYF. The CDR3 DNA is TGTGCCAGCAGCCCCCGGTCTTCAGGGAACACCATATATTTT.

The chain recombines TRBV5-1 with TRBJ1-1; D possibly corresponds to TRBD1 (6 bases). V gave up 1 base and J gave up 5 bases, with 12 bases separating them. The length of the CDR3 is 14 residues. Germline V gene sequence: CDR1 SGHRS, CDR2 YFSETQ. Here the CDR3 DNA reads TGCGCCAGCAGCTTGAACGGGGGCGGTACTGAAGCTTTCTTT. This translates into CASSLNGGGTEAFF.

The count of this clone is one. The chain links TRBV9 to TRBJ1-1; D is uncertain. V gave up 4 bases and J gave up 2 bases, with 9 bases separating them. CDR1 is SGDLS and CDR2 is YYNGEE in the germline V gene. The CDR3 contains 13 residues. The DNA of the CDR3 is TGTGCCAGCAGCCCACAAGCAAACACTGAAGCTTTCTTT. It is translated as CASSPQANTEAFF.

This chain connects TRBV18 to TRBJ1-3; D is unresolved. CDR3 length: 15 residues. From germline, CDR1 is KGHSH and CDR2 LQKENI. Trimming left V 0 bases short and J 2 bases short, with 8 bases between. The CDR3 region has the DNA TGTGCCAGCTCACCACCGGTGGGAGCTGGAAACACCATATATTTT. This encodes CASSPPVGAGNTIYF.

The rearrangement uses TRBV25-1 and TRBJ1-1, with a tentative D call TRBD1 (6 bases). Trimming removed 6 bases from V and 11 bases from J, with 22 bases in between. The CDR3 totals 14 residues. The germline V gene has CDR1 MGHDK and CDR2 SYGVNS. CDR3 loop: CASRKVGGGTLAFF. The CDR3 DNA reads as TGTGCCAGCAGGAAGGTTGGGGGGGGGACACTGGCTTTCTTT. The full variable domain, its missing parts supplied by reference TRBV25-1 and TRBJ1-1, is EADIYQTPRYLVIGTGKKITLECSQTMGHDKMYWYQQDPGMELHLIHYSYGVNSTEKGDLSSESTVSRIRTEHFPLTLESARPSHTSQYLCASRKVGGGTLAFFGQGTRLTVV.

By share, this clone counts as medium-sized. The CDR3 DNA reads as TGTGCCAGCAGCAAAGCCCCCCTACGAAGTCAGTACTTC. Protein product: CASSKAPLRSQYF. The chain couples TRBV21-1 to TRBJ2-7; TRBD2, the table's D call, lacks a check against the DNA. TRBV21-1 is a pseudogene. The CDR3 has 13 amino acids.

The V call is TRBV28, the J call TRBJ1-5; D unclear. Trimming took off 11 bases at V and 4 bases at J, with 12 bases between the two ends. The CDR3 loop spans 12 amino acids. The germline V gene has CDR1 MDHEN and CDR2 SYDVKM. In nucleotides, the CDR3 is TGTGCCTCCTGGATGATTAATCAGCCCCAGCATTTT. Its protein is CASWMINQPQHF.

The CDR3 region has the DNA TGTGCCAGCAGGATTAGGGACAGCTCCTACGAGCAGTACTTC. Translated, it gives CASRIRDSSYEQYF. The genes are TRBV6-5 and TRBJ2-7; 7 bases map to TRBD1. Germline V lookup: CDR1 MNHEY, CDR2 SVGAGI. V shed 6 bases and J 0 bases; nucleotides not matched to a gene: 5. The CDR3 runs 14 residues.

This chain joins TRBV6-6 and TRBJ2-1; D is possibly TRBD1 or TRBD2 (6 bases each). The CDR3 is made up of 14 amino acids. CDR1 MNHNY and CDR2 SVGAGI come from the germline V gene (reference sequence). V lost 6 bases to trimming and J lost 9 bases, with 18 bases between them. The CDR3 DNA reads TGTGCCAGCAGCCTAGCGATACGAGGGGGTGAGCAGTTCTTC. It yields the protein CASSLAIRGGEQFF.